Listed here are 20 T cell receptor beta chains from one sample, sequenced in a study of blood T cell repertoires in COVID-19. Assay used: immunoSEQ multiplex PCR; TCRdb lists only in-frame clones, some missing. Of approximately 300,000 clones in the sample, 65% to 85% were seen once. The specimen sequenced was peripheral blood. The receptors shown here come from a woman between 50 and 59 years old with acute or convalescent COVID-19.

The rearrangement links TRBV7-9 to TRBJ2-1; tentative D call: TRBD2 (5 bases). Germline-derived CDR1 and CDR2 are SEHNR and FQNEAQ (reference sequence). V shed 5 bases and J shed 8 bases, with 7 bases lying between them. The CDR3 covers 11 residues. The CDR3 region is CASSRGYEQFF. CDR3 nucleotides: TGTGCCAGCAGCCGCGGGTATGAGCAGTTCTTC.

This rearrangement joins TRBV6-2 or TRBV6-3 to TRBJ1-1; 9 bases map to TRBD1. This CDR3 comprises 18 residues. Losses at the gene ends were 6 bases for V and 0 bases for J; bases not matched to a gene: 14. Germline lookup yields CDR1 MNHEY and CDR2 SVGEGT. Written as DNA, the CDR3 is TGTGCCAGCAGCCCTTCGACGGGACAGGGACAAATGAACACTGAAGCTTTCTTT. Its translation is CASSPSTGQGQMNTEAFF.

V is TRBV9 and J is TRBJ2-1; 9 bases map to TRBD1. Germline V gives CDR1 SGDLS, CDR2 YYNGEE. This CDR3 is built from 18 residues. The J segment lost 6 bases and the V segment lost 3 bases, leaving 16 bases of the junction unmatched. The DNA for the CDR3 is TGTGCCAGCAGCGGATTTCGGGCCGCGGACAGGGGAATCAATGAGCAGTTCTTC. The encoded protein is CASSGFRAADRGINEQFF.

V gene TRBV19 combines with J gene TRBJ1-1; 9 nucleotides align to TRBD1. The CDR3 length is 16 residues. Germline lookup yields CDR1 LNHDA and CDR2 SQIVND (reference sequence). The trim removed 9 bases at V and 0 bases at J, leaving 11 bases unmatched. This CDR3 reads CASVGTGIGMNTEAFF. CDR3 bases: TGTGCCAGCGTGGGGACAGGGATCGGGATGAACACTGAAGCTTTCTTT.

The chain employs TRBV5-1 and TRBJ1-2; TRBD1 aligns across 7 bases. J gave up 3 bases and V 4 bases, and 9 bases lay outside the gene matches. The CDR3 contains 15 residues. Germline CDR1 and CDR2: SGHRS and YFSETQ. The DNA for the CDR3 is TGCGCCAGCAGCAAAGATGGAGGGGGCTACTATGGCTACACCTTC. This codes for CASSKDGGGYYGYTF.

CDR3 residues: CASSLFLVTVKGVWFCNQPQHF. The CDR3 bases are TGTGCCAGCAGCTTATTCCTCGTGACGGTCAAAGGGGTCTGGTTTTGCAATCAGCCCCAGCATTTT. The chain combines TRBV7-3 with TRBJ1-5; D may be TRBD1 (5 bases). V lost 2 bases, J lost 2 bases, and 31 bases lay in between. From germline, CDR1 is SGHTA and CDR2 FQGTGA. This CDR3 comprises 22 residues.

The chain uses TRBV5-1 and TRBJ2-7; D unresolved. This CDR3 has 13 amino acids. The ends were cut back, 0 bases at V and 6 bases at J, with 10 bases in the middle. Germline V gene sequence: CDR1 SGHRS, CDR2 YFSETQ. The DNA for the CDR3 is TGCGCCAGCAGCTTGGAGGTATTAGCCGAGCAGTACGTC. Its translation: CASSLEVLAEQYV.

The chain is built from TRBV6-5 and TRBJ2-2; tentative D call: TRBD2 (6 bases). The CDR3 covers 16 residues. Germline V lookup: CDR1 MNHEY, CDR2 SVGAGI. Trimming took off 0 bases at V and 2 bases at J, with 10 bases between the two ends. The DNA for the CDR3 is TGTGCCAGCAGTTACTCATGGGCGGGAAACACCGGGGAGCTGTTTTTT. Encoded protein: CASSYSWAGNTGELFF.

The rearrangement links TRBV4-3 to TRBJ1-1; TRBD1 aligns across 8 bases. The CDR3 covers 12 residues. J lost 8 bases, V lost 3 bases, and 2 bases had no gene match. Per the germline V gene, CDR1 is LGHNA and CDR2 is YSLEER. The CDR3 reads CASSHRTGEAFF. The CDR3 nucleotides are TGCGCCAGCAGCCATCGGACAGGGGAAGCTTTCTTT.

The chain recombines TRBV19 with TRBJ2-3, with 9 nucleotides matching TRBD2. The V gene's germline CDR1 is LNHDA and CDR2 SQIVND (reference sequence). CDR3 size: 14 residues. Unmatched junction bases numbered 1, after V lost 5 bases and J lost 1 base. DNA for the CDR3: TGTGCCAGTAGTCGGACTAGCGGCACAGATACGCAGTATTTT. Translation gives CASSRTSGTDTQYF.

This chain uses TRBV5-4 with TRBJ2-2, with 7 nucleotides matching TRBD1. V shed 4 bases and J 2 bases; nucleotides not matched to a gene: 5. This CDR3 contains 15 residues. Germline V gene data show CDR1 as SGHNT and CDR2 as YYREEE (reference sequence). CDR3 region: CASSQGQQNTGELFF. The CDR3 nucleotides are TGTGCCAGCAGCCAGGGACAGCAAAACACCGGGGAGCTGTTTTTT.

V and J are TRBV7-2 and TRBJ1-1, with D possibly matching TRBD1 (6 bases). The V and J ends lost 4 bases and 4 bases respectively, with 10 bases between them. Per the germline V gene, CDR1 is SGHTA and CDR2 is FQGNSA. The length of the CDR3 is 13 residues. The CDR3 DNA follows: TGTGCCAGCAGCTCCCAACAGGGCACTGAAGCTTTCTTT. Its translation: CASSSQQGTEAFF.

The rearrangement links TRBV3-1 (or the pseudogene TRBV3-2) to TRBJ1-1; D is ambiguous. CDR3 length: 13 amino acids. Germline loops: CDR1 LGHDT, CDR2 YNNKEL (reference sequence). Trimming took off 1 base at V and 6 bases at J, with 9 bases between the two ends. CDR3 DNA: TGTGCCAGCAGCCAAGTAATATCTTCTGAAGCTTTCTTT. This codes for CASSQVISSEAFF.

This rearrangement joins TRBV2 to TRBJ1-5; 12 nucleotides match TRBD1. The germline V gene encodes CDR1 SNHLY and CDR2 FYNNEI. The CDR3 has 15 residues. Germline trimming cut 6 bases from V and 8 bases from J; bases unmatched to any gene: 8. The CDR3 nucleotides are TGTGCCAGCAGAGGGGGACAGGGGGCGAACAAGCCCCAGCATTTT. It specifies CASRGGQGANKPQHF. Complete variable domain (other parts from reference TRBV2 and TRBJ1-5): EPEVTQTPSHQVTQMGQEVILRCVPISNHLYFYWYRQILGQKVEFLVSFYNNEISEKSEIFDDQFSVERPDGSNFTLKIRSTKLEDSAMYFCASRGGQGANKPQHFGDGTRLSIL.

The rearrangement joins TRBV5-1 to TRBJ2-2, with D possibly matching TRBD1 (6 bases). Germline values: CDR1 SGHRS, CDR2 YFSETQ. The ends were cut back, 0 bases at V and 2 bases at J, with 11 bases in the middle. This CDR3 spans 16 amino acids. CDR3 in DNA: TGCGCCAGCAGCTTGGCCGGGACACCTAACACCGGGGAGCTGTTTTTT. Amino acids: CASSLAGTPNTGELFF.

This clone was seen a handful of times. The chain carries TRBV7-7 and TRBJ2-7, with 7 bases aligning to TRBD1. Germline CDR1 reads SSHAT; CDR2 reads FNYEAQ (reference sequence). The CDR3 has 15 residues. V shed 3 bases, J shed 5 bases, and the junction held 10 bases outside the gene matches. CDR3: CASSLGRDRVHEQYF. CDR3 DNA: TGTGCCAGCAGCTTGGGTCGCGACAGGGTACACGAGCAGTACTTC.

This clone has only a few counts. J is TRBJ2-3 and V is TRBV4-3, with 8 bases fitting TRBD2. This CDR3 has 16 amino acids. Germline trimming cut 0 bases from V and 3 bases from J; bases unmatched to any gene: 5. The V gene's germline CDR1 is LGHNA and CDR2 YSLEER. The CDR3 DNA reads as TGCGCCAGCAGCCAAGATGCGGGACTAGAAACAGATACGCAGTATTTT. Translation: CASSQDAGLETDTQYF.

The chain uses TRBV6-5 and TRBJ2-4, with 7 positions matching TRBD1. Germline CDR1 reads MNHEY; CDR2 reads SVGAGI. CDR3 size: 13 residues. J gave up 8 bases and V 6 bases, and 7 bases lay outside the gene matches. CDR3 loop: CASSPRTGYIQYF. Here the CDR3 DNA reads TGTGCCAGCAGCCCGAGGACAGGCTACATTCAGTACTTC.

V gene TRBV19 combines with J gene TRBJ2-1; 11 bases match TRBD2. V was pared by 5 bases and J by 6 bases, with 3 bases of the junction left unmatched. Germline-derived CDR1 and CDR2 are LNHDA and SQIVND (reference sequence). The CDR3 runs 14 residues. The CDR3: CASSSSGGSNEQFF. The CDR3 region has the DNA TGTGCCAGTAGTTCTAGCGGGGGGTCCAATGAGCAGTTCTTC.

The V gene is TRBV7-2, the J gene TRBJ2-7; 9 bases map to TRBD1. This CDR3 is 15 amino acids long. V shed 4 bases and J 1 base; nucleotides not matched to a gene: 5. The germline gives CDR1 SGHTA, CDR2 FQGNSA. The CDR3 DNA reads TGTGCCAGCAGCTCCCGGACAGGGGTGTCCTACGAGCAGTACTTC. It is translated as CASSSRTGVSYEQYF. Full variable domain (rest looked up from reference TRBV7-2 and TRBJ2-7): GAGVSQSPSNKVTEKGKDVELRCDPISGHTALYWYRQSLGQGLEFLIYFQGNSAPDKSGLPSDRFSAERTGGSVSTLTIQRTQQEDSAVYLCASSSRTGVSYEQYFGPGTRLTVT.